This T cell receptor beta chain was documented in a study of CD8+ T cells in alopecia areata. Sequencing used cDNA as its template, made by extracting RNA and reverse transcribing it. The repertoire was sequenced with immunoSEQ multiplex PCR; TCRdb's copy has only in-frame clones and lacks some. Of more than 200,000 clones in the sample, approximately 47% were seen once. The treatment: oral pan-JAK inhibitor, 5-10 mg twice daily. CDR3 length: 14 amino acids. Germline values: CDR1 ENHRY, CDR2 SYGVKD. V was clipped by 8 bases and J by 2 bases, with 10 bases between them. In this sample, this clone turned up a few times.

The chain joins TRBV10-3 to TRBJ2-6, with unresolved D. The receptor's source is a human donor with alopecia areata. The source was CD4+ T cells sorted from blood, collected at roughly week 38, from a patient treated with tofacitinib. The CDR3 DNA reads TGTGCCATCGGGTCCCCAGCTGGGGCCAACGTCCTGACTTTC. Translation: CAIGSPAGANVLTF.